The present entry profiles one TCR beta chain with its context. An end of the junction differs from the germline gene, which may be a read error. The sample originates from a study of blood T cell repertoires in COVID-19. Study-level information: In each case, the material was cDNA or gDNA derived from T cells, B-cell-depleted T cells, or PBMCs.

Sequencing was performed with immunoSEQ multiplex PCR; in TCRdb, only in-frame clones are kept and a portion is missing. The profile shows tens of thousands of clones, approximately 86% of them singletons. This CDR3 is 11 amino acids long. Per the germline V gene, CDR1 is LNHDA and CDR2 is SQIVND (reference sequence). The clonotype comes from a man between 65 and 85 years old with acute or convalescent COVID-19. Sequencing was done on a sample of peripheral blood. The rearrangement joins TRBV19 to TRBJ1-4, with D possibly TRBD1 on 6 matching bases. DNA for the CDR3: TGTGCCAGTAGGATTGGACAGACCCCTTCCTTT. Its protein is CASRIGQTPSF.